The clone carrying this T cell receptor (beta chain) was found many times. Its antigen is still unknown. This sample was taken from a study of Graves' ophthalmopathy and Graves' hyperthyroidism. V was cut by 5 bases and J by 5 bases, with 18 bases left in between. The CDR3 totals 15 residues. Germline V gene data show CDR1 as SEHNR and CDR2 as FQNEAQ (reference sequence). General study results and limits: Ophthalmopathy cases were distinguished from stable hyperthyroidism by a 13-signature model, reaching roughly 90% sensitivity and around 77% specificity.

TCR beta CDR3 regions were amplified from RNA transcripts. An opening RT-PCR round employed HTBI primers and preceded a second-round multiplex PCR. TCRdb fed the multiplex PCR reads into MiXCR, producing one record per CDR3 protein. The repertoire includes over a million distinct CDR3 sequences, about two fifths of them detected once, and 11% sits in the top ten. Enrollment excluded any patients with other autoimmune diseases, uncontrolled infections, pregnancy or lactation. The sequenced sample consisted of peripheral blood or thyroid tissue (not recorded which). This sequence originates from an adult man with Graves' hyperthyroidism. This sequence joins TRBV7-9 and TRBJ1-2; tentative D call: TRBD1 (6 bases). The CDR3, as DNA: TGTGCCAGCAGCCTCGGCGGGGGCGGGGAGTATGGCTACACCTTC. Protein: CASSLGGGGEYGYTF.